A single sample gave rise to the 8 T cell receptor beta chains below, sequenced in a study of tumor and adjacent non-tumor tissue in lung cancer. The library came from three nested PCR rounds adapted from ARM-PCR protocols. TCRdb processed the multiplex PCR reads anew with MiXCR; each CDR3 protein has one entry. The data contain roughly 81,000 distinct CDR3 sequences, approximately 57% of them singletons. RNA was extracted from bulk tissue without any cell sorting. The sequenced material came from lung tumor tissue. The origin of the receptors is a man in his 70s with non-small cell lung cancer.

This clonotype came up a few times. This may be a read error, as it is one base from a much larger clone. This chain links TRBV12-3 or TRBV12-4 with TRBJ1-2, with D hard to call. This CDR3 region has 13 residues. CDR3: CVSSLALTYGYTF. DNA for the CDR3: TGTGTCAGCAGTTTAGCGCTTACCTATGGCTACACCTTC.

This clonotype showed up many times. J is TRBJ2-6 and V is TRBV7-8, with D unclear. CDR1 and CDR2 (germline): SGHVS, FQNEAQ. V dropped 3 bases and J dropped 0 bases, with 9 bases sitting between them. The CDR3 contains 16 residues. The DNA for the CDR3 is TGTGCCAGCAGCTTTATAAGTAGCTCTGGGGCCAACGTCCTGACTTTC. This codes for CASSFISSSGANVLTF.

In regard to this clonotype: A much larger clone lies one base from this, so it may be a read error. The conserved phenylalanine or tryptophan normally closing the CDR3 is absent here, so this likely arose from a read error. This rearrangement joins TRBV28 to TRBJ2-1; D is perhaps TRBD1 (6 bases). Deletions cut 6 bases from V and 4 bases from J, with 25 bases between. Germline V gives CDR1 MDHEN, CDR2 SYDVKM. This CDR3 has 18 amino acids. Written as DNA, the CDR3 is TGTGCCAGCAGCCAGACAGCCCCCGGGACATTGGGATACAATGAGCAGTTCTCC. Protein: CASSQTAPGTLGYNEQFS.

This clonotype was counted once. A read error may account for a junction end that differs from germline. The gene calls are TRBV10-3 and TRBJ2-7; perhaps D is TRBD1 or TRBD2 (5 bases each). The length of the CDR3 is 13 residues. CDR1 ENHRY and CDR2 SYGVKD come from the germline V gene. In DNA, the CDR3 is TGTACCACCCAGAGGGACGGATACTACGTGCAGTACTTC. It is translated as CTTQRDGYYVQYF.

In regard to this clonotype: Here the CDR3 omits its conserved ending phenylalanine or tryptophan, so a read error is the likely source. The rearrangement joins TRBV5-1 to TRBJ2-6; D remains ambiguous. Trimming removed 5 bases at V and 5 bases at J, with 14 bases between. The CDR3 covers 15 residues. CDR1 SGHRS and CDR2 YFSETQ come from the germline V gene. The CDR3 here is CASSLEHARANVLTL. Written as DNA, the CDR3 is TGCGCCAGCAGTCTGGAGCACGCCAGGGCCAACGTCCTGACTCTC.

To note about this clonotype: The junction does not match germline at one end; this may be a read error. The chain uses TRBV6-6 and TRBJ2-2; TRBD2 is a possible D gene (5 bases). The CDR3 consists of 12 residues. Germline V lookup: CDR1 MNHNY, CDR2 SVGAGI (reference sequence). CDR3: CASRFDTGELFF. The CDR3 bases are TGTGCCAGCAGATTTGACACCGGGGAACTGTTTTTT.

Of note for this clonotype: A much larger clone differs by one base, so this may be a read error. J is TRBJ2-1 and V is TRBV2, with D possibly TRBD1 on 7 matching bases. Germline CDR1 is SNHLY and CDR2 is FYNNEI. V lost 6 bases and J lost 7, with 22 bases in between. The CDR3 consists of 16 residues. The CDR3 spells CASRDWAGGSRNEQFF. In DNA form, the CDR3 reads TGTGCCAGCAGAGACTGGGCAGGGGGGTCCCGTAATGAGCAGTTCTTC. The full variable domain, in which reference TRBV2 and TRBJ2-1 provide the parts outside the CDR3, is EPEVTQTPSHQVTQMGQEVILRCVPISNHLYFYWYRQILGQKVEFLVSFYNNEISEKSEIFDDQFSVERPDGSNFTLKIRSTKLEDSAMYFCASRDWAGGSRNEQFFGPGTRLTVL.

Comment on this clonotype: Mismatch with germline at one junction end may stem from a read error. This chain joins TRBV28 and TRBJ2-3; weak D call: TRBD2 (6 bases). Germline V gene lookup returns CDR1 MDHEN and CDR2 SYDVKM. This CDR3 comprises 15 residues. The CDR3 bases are TGTACCAGCAGTACCCCGGGACTGAGCGCAGATACGCAGTATTTT. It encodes CTSSTPGLSADTQYF.